This note documents a single TCR beta chain sequence. The CDR3 is 14 residues long. V shed 3 bases and J 5 bases; nucleotides not matched to a gene: 5. Germline loops: CDR1 SGDLS, CDR2 YYNGEE. Per the original data handling: Amplification of reference gene primers provided the estimated nucleated cell counts. Sequencing was performed with immunoSEQ multiplex PCR; in TCRdb, only in-frame clones are kept and a portion is missing. Clonal size and the V and J genes are those of that table, whereas D and trimming came from the DNA. The sample holds about 97,000 clones; roughly 92% are singletons and the top ten take around 1.9%. The data are from a study of blood T cell repertoires in COVID-19. About the study: From the United States, Italy and Spain came samples of acute and convalescent COVID-19. Sources were T cells, B-cell-depleted T cells, or PBMCs; the material itself was cDNA or gDNA.

The J gene is TRBJ1-2, the V gene TRBV9, with 9 bases lining up with TRBD1. Input material: peripheral blood. This TCR came from a woman aged 45-59 years with COVID-19, enrolled during active disease. The CDR3 spells CASSAYGTGYGYTF. The CDR3, as DNA: TGTGCCAGCAGCGCTTACGGGACAGGGTATGGCTACACCTTC.